Following are 13 T cell receptor beta chains from one sample sequenced in a study of blood T cells in healthy people across ages. A second about 7 to 11 cycle PCR used barcoded and J-beta primers. TCRdb passed the 5' RACE reads through MiXCR, listing each CDR3 protein once. The data show about 780,000 distinct CDR3 sequences, with around a quarter seen just once and 2.5% to 3.5% held by the top ten. The same sample was also studied in work on T cells of mothers and their children.

The sequencing input was blood. These receptors came from a boy aged 5-17 years in good health.

The V call is TRBV3-1, the J call TRBJ2-1, with D tentatively TRBD1 (6 bases). This CDR3 comprises 17 residues. V was clipped by 1 base and J by 0 bases, with 13 bases between them. Germline lookup yields CDR1 LGHDT and CDR2 YNNKEL (reference sequence). CDR3 in DNA: TGTGCCAGCAGCCAAGTCCTCCTGACAGGCTCCTACAATGAGCAGTTCTTC. Its translation: CASSQVLLTGSYNEQFF.

This clonotype was seen a few times. V gene TRBV28 combines with J gene TRBJ2-5; no clear D gene. Germline CDR1 is MDHEN and CDR2 is SYDVKM. The CDR3 sequence is 13 residues long. V was shortened by 2 bases and J by 5 bases, with 9 bases between the two germline ends. CDR3 in amino acids: CASSLGRIETQYF. In DNA form, the CDR3 reads TGTGCCAGCAGTTTAGGGCGTATCGAGACCCAGTACTTC. The complete variable domain, with remaining parts taken from reference TRBV28 and TRBJ2-5, reads DVKVTQSSRYLVKRTGEKVFLECVQDMDHENMFWYRQDPGLGLRLIYFSYDVKMKEKGDIPEGYSVSREKKERFSLILESASTNQTSMYLCASSLGRIETQYFGPGTRLLVL.

This clonotype was seen a handful of times. The chain has TRBV7-9 and TRBJ2-1, with a weak D call TRBD1 (5 bases). Germline V CDR1 and CDR2: SEHNR, FQNEAQ (reference sequence). The CDR3 covers 16 residues. Trimming removed 1 base from V and 2 bases from J, with 12 bases in between. For the CDR3, the DNA is TGTGCCAGCAGCTTAGGCCCTGCAGGGCCCTACAATGAGCAGTTCTTC. Translating gives CASSLGPAGPYNEQFF.

As regards this clonotype: The junction differs from germline at one of its ends, possibly a read error. The CDR3 region is CASRPSGGGAEPFF. CDR3 bases: TGTGCCAGCAGGCCTTCAGGGGGAGGTGCTGAACCTTTCTTT. V and J are TRBV12-3 or TRBV12-4 and TRBJ1-1; 7 bases fit TRBD1. This CDR3 comprises 14 residues.

The chain combines TRBV6-6 with TRBJ1-4; D uncertain. Trimming left V 2 bases short and J 7 bases short, with 5 bases between. CDR1 and CDR2 (germline): MNHNY, SVGAGI (reference sequence). This CDR3 comprises 12 residues. The CDR3 coding sequence is TGTGCCAGCAGTTACGAGTCTGAAAAACTGTTTTTT. It is translated as CASSYESEKLFF.

The genes are TRBV7-9 and TRBJ2-3; the D is unclear. Trimming took off 5 bases at V and 1 base at J, with 13 bases between the two ends. The germline CDR1 and CDR2 sequences are SEHNR and FQNEAQ (reference sequence). The CDR3 loop spans 15 amino acids. The CDR3 nucleotides are TGTGCCAGCAGCCTCGAATTTGGGGGCACAGATACGCAGTATTTT. Amino acids: CASSLEFGGTDTQYF.

This clonotype was counted at least ten times. The J gene is TRBJ2-1, the V gene TRBV3-1; D gene uncertain. Trimming cost V 1 base and J 9 bases, with 4 bases left between them. Germline V gene lookup returns CDR1 LGHDT and CDR2 YNNKEL (reference sequence). The CDR3 has 11 amino acids. The CDR3 DNA reads as TGTGCCAGCAGCCAAGCTGGTGAGCAGTTCTTC. The encoded protein is CASSQAGEQFF.

The CDR3 spells CASSRSPRGRRGEKLFF. The CDR3 DNA sequence: TGTGCCAGCAGCCGGAGCCCCAGGGGGCGGAGGGGTGAAAAACTGTTTTTT. The chain carries TRBV11-2 and TRBJ1-4, with 8 bases that match TRBD1. Germline V CDR1 and CDR2: SGHAT, FQNNGV. The CDR3 contains 17 residues. V shed 5 bases, J shed 7 bases, and the junction held 15 bases outside the gene matches.

The genes are TRBV29-1 and TRBJ2-7, with D unclear. Germline values: CDR1 SQVTM, CDR2 ANQGSEA. The length of the CDR3 is 11 residues. The ends were cut back, 3 bases at V and 5 bases at J, with 8 bases in the middle. The CDR3 sequence is CSVDRADEQYF. As DNA, the CDR3 is TGCAGCGTTGATAGGGCCGACGAGCAGTACTTC.

The table lists this clonotype with a few counts. This sequence joins TRBV4-1 and TRBJ1-1; D gene uncertain. Looked up from germline, CDR1 is MGHRA and CDR2 is YSYEKL. Trimming shortened V by 4 bases and J by 0 bases, and 15 bases separated the two germline ends. CDR3 length: 16 amino acids. CDR3 sequence: CASSLTTDTLNTEAFF. CDR3 nucleotides: TGCGCCAGCAGCCTTACTACGGATACTTTGAACACTGAAGCTTTCTTT.

This chain uses TRBV9 with TRBJ2-6; D might be TRBD1 (5 bases). The CDR3 has 15 residues. Germline V CDR1 and CDR2: SGDLS, YYNGEE. Trimming removed 7 bases from V and 2 bases from J, with 13 bases in between. The CDR3 nucleotides read TGTGCCAGCTCTAGGGGTTTGGCTGGGGCCAACGTCCTGACTTTC. Translation: CASSRGLAGANVLTF.

This clonotype showed up just a few times. The rearrangement uses TRBV9 and TRBJ2-5; 8 nucleotides agree with TRBD1. The CDR3 sequence is 14 residues long. J lost 2 bases, V lost 3 bases, and 3 bases had no gene match. CDR1 and CDR2 from the germline V gene are SGDLS and YYNGEE. The CDR3 nucleotides read TGTGCCAGCAGCGCACACAGGGGGCAAGAGACCCAGTACTTC. Its translation is CASSAHRGQETQYF.

Here the CDR3 reads CASSQGRVGNTEAFF. The CDR3 DNA follows: TGTGCCAGCAGCCAGGGAAGGGTAGGGAACACTGAAGCTTTCTTT. V is TRBV7-9 and J is TRBJ1-1, with a weak D call TRBD1 (5 bases). The V end lost 5 bases, the J end lost 1 base, and 14 bases lay between the germline ends. Germline loops: CDR1 SEHNR, CDR2 FQNEAQ (reference sequence). The CDR3 has 15 amino acids.